What follows is one TCR beta chain and its context. The repertoire was sequenced with immunoSEQ multiplex PCR; TCRdb's copy has only in-frame clones and lacks some. In the table there are 75,000 to 90,000 clones, roughly 90% of which are singletons. The record originates from a study of control samples from healthy donors and cancer patients. Germline values: CDR1 SNHLY, CDR2 FYNNEI. The V end lost 3 bases, the J end lost 4 bases, and 24 bases lay between the germline ends. The CDR3 runs to 18 residues. The sequenced sample was blood. The rearrangement links TRBV2 to TRBJ2-5, with D perhaps being TRBD1 or TRBD2 (5 bases each). This TCR derives from a man aged 45-65 years in good health. CDR3 nucleotide sequence: TGTGCCAGCAGTGACCCTCTTTTCCGGGGCCCTACAGGAGAGACCCAGTACTTC. Translation gives CASSDPLFRGPTGETQYF.